A selection of T cell receptor beta chains follows, all from one sample in a study of T-cell reconstitution after alpha-beta-depleted transplantation in children. TCRdb reprocessed the PCR reads with MiXCR, giving one entry per CDR3 protein. The sample shows 200,000 to 250,000 distinct CDR3 sequences, around 12% of them seen only once. The sample was PBMCs from the stem cell graft donor, taken from the stem cell graft. The receptors come from a human donor who donated a stem cell graft to a child with acute lymphoblastic leukemia. The CDR3 runs from the conserved cysteine through the conserved F or W. A D gene is named only where the DNA matches it firmly. Size values are once, few and many counts, or a class for expanded clones, and some rows have none.

j_call v_call clone_size d_call cdr3_aa cdr3_nt
TRBJ2-2 TRBV20-1 many TRBD2 CSARAPLAGVTGELFF TGCAGTGCTAGAGCTCCCCTAGCGGGAGTCACCGGGGAGCTGTTTTTT
TRBJ1-1 TRBV9 many - CASSAEPLDTEAFF TGTGCCAGCAGCGCCGAACCGCTGGACACTGAAGCTTTCTTT
TRBJ2-1 TRBV5-1 many - CASSLSSYNEQFF TGCGCCAGCAGCTTGAGCTCCTACAATGAGCAGTTCTTC
TRBJ2-3 TRBV5-1 many - CASSLGSGLVDTQYF TGCGCCAGCAGCTTGGGATCAGGTTTGGTAGATACGCAGTATTTT
TRBJ2-7 TRBV29-1 many - CSVGRGDSYEQYF TGCAGCGTTGGCAGGGGCGATTCCTACGAGCAGTACTTC
TRBJ1-4 TRBV14 many - CASSPQGGEKLFF TGTGCCAGCAGCCCCCAGGGCGGGGAAAAACTGTTTTTT
TRBJ2-7 TRBV9 many - CASSVFFMGPQYF TGTGCCAGCAGCGTATTCTTCATGGGGCCGCAGTACTTC
TRBJ2-5 TRBV18 - TRBD2 CASSAGAGRETQCF TGTGCCAGCTCGGCGGGAGCGGGGAGAGAGACCCAGTGCTTC
TRBJ2-7 TRBV20-1 many - CSARRDFNYEQYF TGCAGTGCTAGGAGGGACTTCAACTACGAGCAGTACTTC
TRBJ2-2 TRBV9 many - CASGGWSPRTGELFF TGTGCCAGCGGAGGGTGGTCACCTCGCACCGGGGAGCTGTTTTTT
TRBJ1-1 TRBV6-1 few - CASNVVPNTEAFF TGTGCCAGCAATGTGGTCCCGAACACTGAAGCTTTCTTT
TRBJ2-7 TRBV3-1 many TRBD2 CASSSEGLAEPYEQYF TGTGCCAGCAGTTCCGAGGGACTAGCGGAACCCTACGAGCAGTACTTC
TRBJ2-7 TRBV5-1 many TRBD2 CASSLEAAGYRTYEQYF TGCGCCAGCAGCTTGGAAGCAGCGGGGTATCGAACCTACGAGCAGTACTTC
TRBJ2-7 TRBV20-1 many - CSARRVYEQYF TGCAGTGCCAGGCGGGTCTACGAGCAGTACTTC
TRBJ2-1 TRBV12-3/TRBV12-4 many TRBD2 CASSPTPGLEGNEQFF TGTGCCAGCAGTCCCACACCGGGACTAGAAGGCAATGAGCAGTTCTTC
TRBJ2-1 TRBV5-1 - - CASSLTGAKGEQFF TGCGCCAGCAGCTTAACGGGAGCAAAGGGTGAGCAGTTCTTC
TRBJ2-2 TRBV6-5 many TRBD2 CASSYDAGGLELFF TGTGCCAGCAGTTACGATGCGGGAGGGCTAGAGCTGTTTTTT
TRBJ2-3 TRBV18 many - CASSPRARSTDTQYF TGTGCCAGCTCACCACGGGCCAGAAGCACAGATACGCAGTATTTT
TRBJ2-7 TRBV9 many - CASSPAFVSYEQYF TGTGCCAGCAGCCCCGCGTTCGTCAGCTACGAGCAGTACTTC
TRBJ2-7 TRBV9 many TRBD1 CASSGTGGGGYEQYF TGTGCCAGCAGCGGGACAGGGGGTGGTGGTTACGAGCAGTACTTC
TRBJ1-2 TRBV6-5 - - CASSYSKGTNKLRGYTF TGTGCCAGCAGTTACTCGAAGGGGACGAACAAATTACGGGGCTACACCTTC
TRBJ2-2 TRBV28 - - CASRAGTSITGELFF TGTGCCAGCAGAGCCGGGACATCGATCACCGGGGAGCTGTTTTTT
TRBJ2-3 TRBV20-1 many TRBD2 CSARDLERGGLDTQYF TGCAGTGCTAGAGATCTCGAGCGGGGGGGCCTTGATACGCAGTATTTT
TRBJ2-7 TRBV5-6 many TRBD1 CASSLPGTGRDEQYF TGTGCCAGCAGCTTGCCCGGGACAGGGAGGGACGAGCAGTACTTC
TRBJ2-7 TRBV2 - TRBD1 CASSTGGSGEQYF TGTGCCAGCAGTACAGGGGGCTCAGGCGAGCAGTACTTC
TRBJ2-3 TRBV7-2 once - CASRGAISVDSTDTQYF TGTGCCAGCAGGGGGGCTATTTCCGTAGACAGCACAGATACGCAGTATTTT